This T cell receptor beta chain was obtained from a study of CD8 T cells in ankylosing spondylitis. In its sample, this clonotype was seen many times. The antigen is undetermined. CDR1 is DFQATT, CDR2 SNEGSKA, per germline (reference sequence). The V gene end was trimmed by 6 bases and the J gene end by 0 bases; junction bases not matched to a gene: 8. This CDR3 comprises 15 residues. The authors made TCR beta libraries by quantitative 5'-RACE with molecular barcodes. TCRdb re-called the 5' RACE reads with MiXCR, one entry per CDR3 protein. This sample has 450,000 or so distinct CDR3 sequences, with roughly 26% found just once. General study findings and limits: Several of the motif variants were reported before in synovial fluid and blood from reactive arthritis. Disease-linked clones proved CD8+ and comparatively uncommon in peripheral blood. Ankylosing spondylitis blood appeared to be characterized by a TCR beta motif of 8 or 9 highly homologous variants.

The sequence was collected from a male donor with ankylosing spondylitis. The chain links TRBV20-1 to TRBJ2-1, with TRBD2 matching 7 bases. The sequencing sample was made of blood, either unsorted or a sorted T cell fraction (not recorded which). Written as DNA, the CDR3 is TGCAGTGCCCGAGGGCTAGCGGTCTCCTACAATGAGCAGTTCTTC. Translation gives CSARGLAVSYNEQFF.